This T cell receptor beta chain emerged from a study of T cells in Graves' hyperthyroidism and ophthalmopathy. In the case of this clonotype: A single base separates this from a much larger clone, so it may be a read error.

CDR3 length: 16 residues. Germline V gene lookup returns CDR1 MDHEN and CDR2 SYDVKM. V lost 5 bases, J lost 3 bases, and 9 bases stayed unmatched. Authors of the study amplified TCR beta CDR3 regions from RNA transcripts. The primer set for the first-round RT-PCR of the TCR CDR3 was HTBI. TCRdb fed the multiplex PCR reads into MiXCR, producing one record per CDR3 protein. The repertoire holds hundreds of thousands of distinct CDR3 sequences, 11% to 15% seen once, with 4.5% to 6% in the top ten. This sequence joins TRBV28 and TRBJ1-4, with 7 bases that match TRBD1. This clonotype was sampled from a woman under 40 with Graves' hyperthyroidism that later progressed to Graves' ophthalmopathy. Specimen: blood. The CDR3 nucleotides are TGTGCCAGCAGTCTCGCGGGGACAGCCCCTAATGAAAAACTGTTTTTT. It codes for CASSLAGTAPNEKLFF.